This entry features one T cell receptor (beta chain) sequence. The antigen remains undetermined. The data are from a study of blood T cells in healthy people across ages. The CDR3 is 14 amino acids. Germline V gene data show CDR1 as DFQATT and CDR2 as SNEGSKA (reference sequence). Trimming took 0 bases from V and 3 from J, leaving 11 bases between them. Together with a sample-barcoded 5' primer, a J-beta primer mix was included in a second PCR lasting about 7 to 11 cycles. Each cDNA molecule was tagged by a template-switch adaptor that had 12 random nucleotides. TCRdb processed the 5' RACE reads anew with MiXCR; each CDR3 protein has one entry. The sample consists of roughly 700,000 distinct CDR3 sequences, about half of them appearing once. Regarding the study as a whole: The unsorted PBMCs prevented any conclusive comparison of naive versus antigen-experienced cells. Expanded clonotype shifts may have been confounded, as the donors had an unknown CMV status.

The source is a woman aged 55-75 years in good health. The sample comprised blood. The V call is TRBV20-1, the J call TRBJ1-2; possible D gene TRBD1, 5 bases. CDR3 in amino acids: CSARDRRGYYGYTF. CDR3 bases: TGCAGTGCTAGAGATCGAAGGGGTTACTATGGCTACACCTTC.